This T cell receptor (beta chain) is drawn from a study of shared clonotypes between healthy human individuals. Broader study findings: Sampling was confined to blood; repertoires within tissues likely differ. The low donor count limited represented genetic and exposure-history diversity.

This clone was counted a single time. Its antigen is not known. The study drew all its donors from Caucasian adults living in Nashville, Tennessee. TCRdb keeps only in-frame clones here, not all; method: immunoSEQ multiplex PCR. Of approximately 1,500,000 clones listed, approximately 97% are singletons. Trimming removed 0 bases at V and 0 bases at J, with 10 bases between. Germline CDR1 is SGHRS and CDR2 is YFSETQ. This CDR3 has 16 amino acids. The rearrangement uses TRBV5-1 and TRBJ2-1, with D uncertain. Sequences were obtained from naive CD4+ T cells sorted from blood. Subset specified: CD45RA+ positively selected. This TCR came from a man younger than 45 in good health. CDR3 residues: CASSLDPLGSYNEQFF. DNA of the CDR3: TGCGCCAGCAGCTTGGACCCCCTGGGCTCCTACAATGAGCAGTTCTTC.